A single sample gave rise to the 8 T cell receptor beta chains below, sequenced in a study of T cells in localized non-small cell lung cancer. Profiled with immunoSEQ multiplex PCR; TCRdb holds only in-frame clones, not every one. The sample lists tens of thousands of clones; approximately 91% were seen once. Here the sequenced sample was peripheral blood, taken before any cancer treatment. Receptors were obtained from an older female donor with stage I squamous cell lung carcinoma.

This chain joins TRBV28 and TRBJ2-5; 8 positions match TRBD1. The V gene's germline CDR1 is MDHEN and CDR2 SYDVKM. V shed 5 bases, J shed 1 base, and the junction held 6 bases outside the gene matches. This CDR3 contains 15 residues. CDR3 region: CASSIEDRVQETQYF. The CDR3, as DNA: TGTGCCAGCAGTATAGAGGACAGGGTCCAAGAGACCCAGTACTTC.

J is TRBJ2-2 and V is TRBV7-3, with unresolved D. CDR1 is SGHTA and CDR2 is FQGTGA in the germline V gene. Trimming removed 3 bases at V and 1 base at J, with 6 bases between. This CDR3 region has 14 residues. CDR3 nucleotides: TGTGCCAGCAGCTTTGGCGGGAACACCGGGGAGCTGTTTTTT. As protein: CASSFGGNTGELFF.

The chain uses TRBV28 and TRBJ2-2, with 9 bases aligning to TRBD2. There are 15 residues in the CDR3. Germline CDR1 is MDHEN and CDR2 is SYDVKM. The J segment lost 4 bases and the V segment lost 5 bases, leaving 5 bases of the junction unmatched. The CDR3 coding sequence is TGTGCCAGCAGTCGTAGCGGGGGCAGCACCGGGGAGCTGTTTTTT. Translation: CASSRSGGSTGELFF.

The chain combines TRBV5-1 with TRBJ1-6, with D unresolved. The CDR3 length is 12 residues. With 4 bases removed from V and 10 bases from J, the gap between germline ends came to 9 bases. Germline CDR1 reads SGHRS; CDR2 reads YFSETQ. The CDR3 loop is CASSDNRSPLHF. In DNA form, the CDR3 reads TGCGCCAGCAGCGATAATAGATCACCCCTCCACTTT. Variable domain in full (rest from reference TRBV5-1 and TRBJ1-6): KAGVTQTPRYLIKTRGQQVTLSCSPISGHRSVSWYQQTPGQGLQFLFEYFSETQRNKGNFPGRFSGRQFSNSRSEMNVSTLELGDSALYLCASSDNRSPLHFGNGTRLTVT.

The V gene is TRBV4-1, the J gene TRBJ2-6, with 7 bases identical to TRBD1. The trim removed 0 bases at V and 0 bases at J, leaving 8 bases unmatched. The CDR3 has 19 amino acids. Germline assignment: CDR1 MGHRA and CDR2 YSYEKL. CDR3 bases: TGCGCCAGCAGCCAAGAGGGACAGTCCTCAAGCTCTGGGGCCAACGTCCTGACTTTC. Translating gives CASSQEGQSSSSGANVLTF.

The V call is TRBV7-6, the J call TRBJ1-5; D gene ambiguous. Germline lookup yields CDR1 SGHVS and CDR2 FNYEAQ. This CDR3 is 15 amino acids long. Trimming removed 3 bases from V and 5 bases from J, with 14 bases in between. The chain's CDR3 is CASSLEGKTDQPQHF. The CDR3 region has the DNA TGTGCCAGCAGCTTGGAGGGAAAGACGGATCAGCCCCAGCATTTT.

The J gene is TRBJ2-7, the V gene TRBV10-2; 8 bases fit TRBD2. The CDR3 covers 14 residues. The junction had 7 bases not matched to a gene; V was cut back by 6 bases and J by 3 bases. The germline V gene encodes CDR1 WSHSY and CDR2 SAAADI. CDR3 in DNA: TGCGCCAGCAGGGAGGGCAGCGGGAGCTACGAGCAGTACTTC. Translation gives CASREGSGSYEQYF.

The sample holds a few counts of this clone. The chain carries TRBV6-6 and TRBJ2-7; 9 nucleotides align to TRBD1. After removal of 4 bases from V and 4 bases from J, the junction contained 5 bases not matched to a gene. The CDR3 totals 14 residues. Germline V CDR1 and CDR2: MNHNY, SVGAGI (reference sequence). The CDR3 nucleotides read TGTGCCAGCAGTTCCGCCGGGACAGGGTACGAGCAGTACTTC. This encodes CASSSAGTGYEQYF.